The 16 T cell receptor beta chains reported below all come from one sample, sequenced in a study of human thymus T cells. Assay: immunoSEQ multiplex PCR; the TCRdb copy retains only in-frame clones and omits some. The sample consists of approximately 40,000 clones, about 94% of them appearing once. Sequencing was carried out using blood. The receptors originated from a boy less than two years old with a congenital heart defect but otherwise immunologically healthy.

This clone appeared a few times. This rearrangement joins TRBV2 to TRBJ1-6; 7 positions match TRBD1. Germline lookup yields CDR1 SNHLY and CDR2 FYNNEI. CDR3 length: 13 amino acids. With V trimmed by 4 bases and J by 7 bases, 1 base remained unmatched. CDR3 residues: CASSVGGNSPLHF. CDR3 DNA: TGTGCCAGCAGTGTAGGGGGCAATTCACCCCTCCACTTT.

This clone is a singleton in its sample. This chain connects TRBV6-1 to TRBJ1-5; 8 bases map to TRBD1. Trimming took 6 bases from V and 6 from J; bases not matched to a gene: 10. CDR1 MNHNS and CDR2 SASEGT come from the germline V gene. The CDR3 length is 15 residues. The chain's CDR3 is CASSRGQGLSQPQHF. CDR3 coding DNA: TGTGCCAGCAGCCGAGGACAGGGTCTCAGTCAGCCCCAGCATTTT.

The rearrangement joins TRBV4-2 to TRBJ1-2, with D perhaps TRBD1 (6 bases). The CDR3 contains 15 residues. V was trimmed by 1 base and J by 3 bases, leaving 12 bases between them. Per germline, CDR1 LGHNA and CDR2 YNFKEQ. CDR3 nucleotide sequence: TGTGCCAGCAGCCAAGTAACAGGGCCCTACTATGGCTACACCTTC. This codes for CASSQVTGPYYGYTF.

This clone appeared a single time. The chain has TRBV5-1 and TRBJ2-2; D ambiguous. The V and J ends lost 0 bases and 0 bases respectively, with 3 bases between them. Germline lookup yields CDR1 SGHRS and CDR2 YFSETQ. The CDR3 contains 14 residues. This CDR3 reads CASSLAANTGELFF. CDR3 DNA: TGCGCCAGCAGCTTGGCAGCGAACACCGGGGAGCTGTTTTTT.

The chain employs TRBV6-5 and TRBJ1-5; 7 nucleotides line up with TRBD1. V shed 6 bases and J 7 bases; nucleotides not matched to a gene: 9. This CDR3 has 14 amino acids. Germline CDR1 reads MNHEY; CDR2 reads SVGAGI. The CDR3: CASSQGGLRQPQHF. The DNA for the CDR3 is TGTGCCAGCAGCCAGGGGGGATTACGGCAGCCCCAGCATTTT.

The chain uses TRBV5-1 and TRBJ1-1; D call uncertain. V was shortened by 5 bases and J by 2 bases, with 10 bases between the two germline ends. This CDR3 comprises 13 residues. Germline V gives CDR1 SGHRS, CDR2 YFSETQ. This CDR3 is CASRPDPNTEAFF. For the CDR3, the DNA is TGCGCCAGCAGACCCGACCCCAACACTGAAGCTTTCTTT.

The CDR3 nucleotides are TGTGCCAGCAGCTTAGGAAGGACTAGCGGGGGAAAGACCCAGTACTTC. Its protein product is CASSLGRTSGGKTQYF. This rearrangement joins TRBV13 to TRBJ2-5; 13 bases line up with TRBD2. Germline CDR1 reads PRHDT; CDR2 reads FYEKMQ (reference sequence). The ends lost 0 bases at V and 6 bases at J; junction bases unmatched: 4. The CDR3 runs to 16 residues.

This chain links TRBV5-6 with TRBJ1-1; the match to TRBD1 covers 8 bases. The V gene end was trimmed by 5 bases and the J gene end by 5 bases; junction bases not matched to a gene: 5. The germline V gene encodes CDR1 SGHDT and CDR2 YYEEEE. The CDR3 is 13 amino acids. DNA of the CDR3: TGTGCCAGCAGGCCAGGGGGCAGTACTGAAGCTTTCTTT. The encoded protein is CASRPGGSTEAFF.

The chain employs TRBV7-9 and TRBJ1-2, with 7 bases that match TRBD1. Germline lookup yields CDR1 SEHNR and CDR2 FQNEAQ (reference sequence). The CDR3 has 15 residues. The J segment lost 6 bases and the V segment lost 6 bases, leaving 13 bases of the junction unmatched. CDR3 bases: TGTGCCAGCAGGCCAACAGGGACAGCCTTAGATGGCTACACCTTC. Its translation: CASRPTGTALDGYTF.

This chain joins TRBV6-5 and TRBJ1-3, with no clear D. The CDR3 sequence is 16 residues long. Trimming took off 0 bases at V and 0 bases at J, with 9 bases between the two ends. CDR1 is MNHEY, CDR2 SVGAGI, per germline. Written as DNA, the CDR3 is TGTGCCAGCAGTTACTCACCACGCTTCTCTGGAAACACCATATATTTT. This gives the protein CASSYSPRFSGNTIYF.

This sequence joins TRBV10-3 and TRBJ2-1; 14 nucleotides align to TRBD2. CDR3 size: 14 residues. Germline CDR1 ENHRY, CDR2 SYGVKD. Germline trimming cut 10 bases from V and 10 bases from J; bases unmatched to any gene: 9. CDR3 DNA: TGTGCCACAGGGTCCGGGACTAGCGGGGGCGAGCAGTTCTTC. Translating gives CATGSGTSGGEQFF.

This CDR3 reads CASSIRGQSEQYF. In DNA, the CDR3 is TGTGCCAGTAGTATCCGGGGACAGAGCGAGCAGTACTTC. The rearrangement links TRBV19 to TRBJ2-7, with 7 nucleotides matching TRBD1. The V gene's germline CDR1 is LNHDA and CDR2 SQIVND (reference sequence). This CDR3 comprises 13 residues. The V gene end was trimmed by 3 bases and the J gene end by 6 bases; junction bases not matched to a gene: 5.

J is TRBJ1-1 and V is TRBV4-3; D remains ambiguous. Germline CDR1 reads LGHNA; CDR2 reads YSLEER. V gave up 3 bases and J gave up 4 bases, with 9 bases separating them. CDR3 length: 13 amino acids. The CDR3 DNA reads TGCGCCAGCAGCCAGCAGGAGGGCACTGAAGCTTTCTTT. Residues: CASSQQEGTEAFF.

This chain connects TRBV19 to TRBJ2-1; weak D call: TRBD1 (6 bases). The CDR3 consists of 13 residues. The germline V gene encodes CDR1 LNHDA and CDR2 SQIVND (reference sequence). With 3 bases removed from V and 6 bases from J, the gap between germline ends came to 9 bases. CDR3 nucleotide sequence: TGTGCCAGTAGTATGATAGGGGGCAATGAGCAGTTCTTC. This codes for CASSMIGGNEQFF.

This clone was counted a single time. The chain combines TRBV13 with TRBJ2-5, with 11 bases matching TRBD1. The germline gives CDR1 PRHDT, CDR2 FYEKMQ (reference sequence). V gave up 5 bases and J gave up 3 bases; unmatched junction bases: 5. The CDR3 contains 15 residues. CDR3: CASSKRTGGEETQYF. CDR3 DNA sequence: TGTGCCAGCAGCAAACGGACAGGGGGCGAAGAGACCCAGTACTTC.

The chain joins TRBV4-2 to TRBJ2-5; D unclear. From germline, CDR1 is LGHNA and CDR2 YNFKEQ. Trimming took 0 bases from V and 6 from J, leaving 8 bases between them. The CDR3 contains 13 residues. For the CDR3, the DNA is TGTGCCAGCAGCCAAGATCTTAGGCAGACCCAGTACTTC. Translated: CASSQDLRQTQYF.